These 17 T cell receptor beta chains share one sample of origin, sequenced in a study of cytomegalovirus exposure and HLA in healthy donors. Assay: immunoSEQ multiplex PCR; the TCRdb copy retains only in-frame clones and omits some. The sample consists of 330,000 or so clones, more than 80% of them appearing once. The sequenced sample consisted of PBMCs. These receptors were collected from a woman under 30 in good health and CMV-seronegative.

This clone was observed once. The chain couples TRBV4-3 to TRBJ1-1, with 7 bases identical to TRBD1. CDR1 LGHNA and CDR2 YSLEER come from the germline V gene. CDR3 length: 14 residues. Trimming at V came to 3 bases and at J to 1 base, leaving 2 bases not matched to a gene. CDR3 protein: CASSHDRENTEAFF. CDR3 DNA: TGCGCCAGCAGCCACGACAGGGAGAACACTGAAGCTTTCTTT.

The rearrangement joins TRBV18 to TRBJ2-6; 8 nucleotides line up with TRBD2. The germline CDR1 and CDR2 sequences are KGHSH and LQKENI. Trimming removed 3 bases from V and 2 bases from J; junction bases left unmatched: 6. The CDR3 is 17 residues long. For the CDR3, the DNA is TGTGCCAGCTCACCCTCCGGGACTAGGCCTGGGGCCAACGTCCTGACTTTC. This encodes CASSPSGTRPGANVLTF.

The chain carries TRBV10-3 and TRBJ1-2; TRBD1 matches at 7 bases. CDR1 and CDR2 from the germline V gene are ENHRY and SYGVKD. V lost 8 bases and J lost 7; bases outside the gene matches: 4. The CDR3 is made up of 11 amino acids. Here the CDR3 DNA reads TGTGCCATCGGCAGGGGGTCTGGCTACACCTTC. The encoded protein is CAIGRGSGYTF.

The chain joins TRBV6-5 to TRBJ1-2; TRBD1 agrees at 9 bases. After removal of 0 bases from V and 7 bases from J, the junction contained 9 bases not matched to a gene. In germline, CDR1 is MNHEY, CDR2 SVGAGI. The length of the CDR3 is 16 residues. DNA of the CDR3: TGTGCCAGCAGTTACTCGGTCCGAGGGACAGGGTTTGGCTACACCTTC. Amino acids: CASSYSVRGTGFGYTF.

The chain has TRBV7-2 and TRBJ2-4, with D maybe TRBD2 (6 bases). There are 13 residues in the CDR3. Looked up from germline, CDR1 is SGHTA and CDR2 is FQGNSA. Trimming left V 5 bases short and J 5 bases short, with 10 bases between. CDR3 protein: CASSQGLENIQYF. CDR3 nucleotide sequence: TGTGCCAGCAGCCAGGGACTTGAAAACATTCAGTACTTC.

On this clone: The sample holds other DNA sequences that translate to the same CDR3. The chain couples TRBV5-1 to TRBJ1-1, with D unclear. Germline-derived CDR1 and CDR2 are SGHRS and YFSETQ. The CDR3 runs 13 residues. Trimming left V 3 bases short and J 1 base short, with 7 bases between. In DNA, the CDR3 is TGCGCCAGCAGCTCGGGATGGAACACTGAAGCTTTCTTT. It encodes CASSSGWNTEAFF. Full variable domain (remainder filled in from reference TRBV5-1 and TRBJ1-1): KAGVTQTPRYLIKTRGQQVTLSCSPISGHRSVSWYQQTPGQGLQFLFEYFSETQRNKGNFPGRFSGRQFSNSRSEMNVSTLELGDSALYLCASSSGWNTEAFFGQGTRLTVV.

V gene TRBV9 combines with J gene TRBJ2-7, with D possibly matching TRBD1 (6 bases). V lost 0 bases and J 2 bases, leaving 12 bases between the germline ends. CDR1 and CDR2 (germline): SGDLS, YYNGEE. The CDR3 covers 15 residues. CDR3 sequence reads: CASSVGGAGAYEQYF. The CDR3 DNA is TGTGCCAGCAGCGTAGGTGGAGCAGGGGCCTACGAGCAGTACTTC.

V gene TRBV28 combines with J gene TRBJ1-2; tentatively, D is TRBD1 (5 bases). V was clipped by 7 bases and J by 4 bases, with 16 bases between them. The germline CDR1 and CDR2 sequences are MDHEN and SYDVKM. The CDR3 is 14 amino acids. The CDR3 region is CASTDPGVFYGYTF. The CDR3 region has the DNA TGTGCCAGCACCGACCCGGGGGTTTTCTATGGCTACACCTTC.

CDR3 coding DNA: TGTGCCAGCAGCAAAAAGGAGCAGGGGGGCTCTGGGGCCAACGTCCTGACTTTC. Translated: CASSKKEQGGSGANVLTF. This chain joins TRBV21-1 and TRBJ2-6; the D call in the table, TRBD1, was not verified against the DNA. TRBV21-1 represents a pseudogene. This CDR3 is 18 amino acids long.

The CDR3 region is CSARGTGLDTEAFF. CDR3 nucleotide sequence: TGCAGCGCTAGAGGGACAGGGTTAGACACTGAAGCTTTCTTT. The chain joins TRBV29-1 to TRBJ1-1; 9 positions match TRBD1. The trim removed 7 bases at V and 3 bases at J, leaving 9 bases unmatched. This CDR3 has 14 amino acids. CDR1 SQVTM and CDR2 ANQGSEA come from the germline V gene.

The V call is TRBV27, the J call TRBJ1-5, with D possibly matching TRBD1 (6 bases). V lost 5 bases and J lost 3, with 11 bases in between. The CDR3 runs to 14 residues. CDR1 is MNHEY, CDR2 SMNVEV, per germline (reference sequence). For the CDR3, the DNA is TGTGCCAGCAGTCCCACAGGGTCCAATCAGCCCCAGCATTTT. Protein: CASSPTGSNQPQHF.

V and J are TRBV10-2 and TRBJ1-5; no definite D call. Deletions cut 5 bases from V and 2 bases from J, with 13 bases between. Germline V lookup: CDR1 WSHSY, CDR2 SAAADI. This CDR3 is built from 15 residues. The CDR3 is CASSWEGLGNQPQHF. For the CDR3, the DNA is TGCGCCAGCAGTTGGGAGGGTTTGGGCAATCAGCCCCAGCATTTT.

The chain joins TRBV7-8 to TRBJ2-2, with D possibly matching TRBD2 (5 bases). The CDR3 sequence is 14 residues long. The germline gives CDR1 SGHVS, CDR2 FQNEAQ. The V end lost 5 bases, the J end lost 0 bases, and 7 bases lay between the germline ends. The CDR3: CASSPGSNTGELFF. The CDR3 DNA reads TGTGCCAGCAGCCCGGGGTCGAACACCGGGGAGCTGTTTTTT.

CDR3 coding DNA: TGTGCCAGCAGCCAGGACCTTAACTCGGGACTAGCGGGATCCTACGAGCAGTACTTC. Translated, it gives CASSQDLNSGLAGSYEQYF. V usage is TRBV4-2 and J usage is TRBJ2-7; 13 positions match TRBD2. The ends lost 3 bases at V and 1 base at J; junction bases unmatched: 12. The CDR3 runs to 19 residues. Germline loops: CDR1 LGHNA, CDR2 YNFKEQ.

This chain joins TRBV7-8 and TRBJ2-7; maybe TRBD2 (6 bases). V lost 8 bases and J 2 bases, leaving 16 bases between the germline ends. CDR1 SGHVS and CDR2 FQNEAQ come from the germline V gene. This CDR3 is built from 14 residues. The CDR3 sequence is CASAKGTFAYEQYF. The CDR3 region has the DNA TGTGCCAGCGCTAAAGGGACTTTTGCCTACGAGCAGTACTTC.

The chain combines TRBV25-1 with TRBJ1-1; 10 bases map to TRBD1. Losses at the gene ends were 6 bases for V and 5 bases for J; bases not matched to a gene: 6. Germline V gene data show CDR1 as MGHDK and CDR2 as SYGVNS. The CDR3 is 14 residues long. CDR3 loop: CASRDDRGRTEAFF. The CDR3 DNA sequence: TGTGCCAGCAGAGACGACAGGGGGCGGACTGAAGCTTTCTTT.

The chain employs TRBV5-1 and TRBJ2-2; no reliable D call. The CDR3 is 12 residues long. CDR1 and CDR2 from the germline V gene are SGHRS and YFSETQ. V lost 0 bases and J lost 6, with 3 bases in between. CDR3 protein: CASSLASGELFF. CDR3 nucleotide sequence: TGCGCCAGCAGCTTGGCGTCCGGGGAGCTGTTTTTT.